This T cell receptor beta chain appears in the sequencing data of a study of T cells expressing NK-cell markers. Looking at the study overall: Sorted T-cell subsets CD3+CD56+NKG2C+, CD3+CD56+NKG2C- and CD3+CD56-NKG2C+ were TCR beta-sequenced. Out of eight donors sequenced, seven tested HCMV-seropositive and the remaining one seronegative. Study-wide findings and caveats: In several donors, these clonotypes also led the CD3+CD56-NKG2C+ fraction. In several donors, dominant CD3+CD56+NKG2C+ clonotypes ranked among the top 10 CD8+ clonotypes.

About this clonotype itself: Its antigen is not known.

Germline CDR1 reads SGHRS; CDR2 reads YFSETQ. This CDR3 spans 15 amino acids. TCRdb reanalyzed the 5' RACE reads, giving one entry per CDR3 protein sequence and no DNA. The table lists a few hundred thousand distinct CDR3 sequences, with roughly 0.4% in the top ten. V is TRBV5-1 and J is TRBJ1-4. The sequenced sample was blood T cells: a sorted CD56 or NKG2C T cell subset, CD4+ or CD8+ T cells, or bulk PBMC T cells (not recorded which). This TCR was sampled from a man between 18 and 35 years old in good health. CDR3 sequence reads: CASSLRGYANEKLFF.